This T cell receptor beta chain was documented in a study of early T cells in non-severe SARS-CoV-2 infection. General study findings and limits: Matching results from VDJdb favored anti-spike CD8 responses, leaving private and CD4 specificities undetected.

At least ten counts were recorded for this clonotype. Its cognate antigen is unknown. Via MiXCR, TCRdb re-called the 5' RACE reads, giving one row per CDR3 protein. The sample yields tens of thousands of distinct CDR3 sequences, around 13% seen once. This CDR3 region has 13 residues. Per germline, CDR1 SGHRS and CDR2 YFSETQ. V was shortened by 0 bases and J by 4 bases, with 7 bases between the two germline ends. Source material: whole blood. The chain has TRBV5-1 and TRBJ2-5; D is ambiguous. This sequence originates from an adult who was a healthcare worker with PCR-confirmed SARS-CoV-2 infection or an uninfected control (not recorded which). The CDR3 is CASSLDNIETQYF. The CDR3 nucleotides are TGCGCCAGCAGCTTGGATAACATAGAGACCCAGTACTTC. Using reference TRBV5-1 and TRBJ2-5 for the parts outside the CDR3, the full variable domain is KAGVTQTPRYLIKTRGQQVTLSCSPISGHRSVSWYQQTPGQGLQFLFEYFSETQRNKGNFPGRFSGRQFSNSRSEMNVSTLELGDSALYLCASSLDNIETQYFGPGTRLLVL.